This is a list of T cell receptor beta chains from one sample in a study of blood T cell repertoires in COVID-19. Sequenced by immunoSEQ multiplex PCR; TCRdb stores in-frame clones only, minus some. The sample shows around 700,000 clones, about 87% of them seen only once. What was sequenced was peripheral blood. These receptors were taken from a young woman with acute or convalescent COVID-19. Both conserved end residues are part of each CDR3. D genes are given only for firm matches. Some rows mark clone size as missing; the rest say once, few, many or name a class of expanded clone.

-	TRBV5-1	TRBJ1-1	14	-	CASSLAGGNTEAFF	TGCGCCAGCAGCTTGGCCGGGGGGAACACTGAAGCTTTCTTT
TRBD1	TRBV6-5	TRBJ2-5	16	-	CASSYSNTGGRETQYF	TGTGCCAGCAGTTACTCGAATACAGGGGGGAGAGAGACCCAGTACTTC
-	TRBV7-9	TRBJ2-1	17	-	CASSPIPHREPPNEQFF	TGTGCCAGCAGCCCCATACCCCACAGGGAACCCCCGAATGAGCAGTTCTTC
TRBD1	TRBV30	TRBJ1-3	14	-	CAWGQGAFGNTIYF	TGTGCCTGGGGACAGGGGGCATTTGGAAACACCATATATTTT
-	TRBV24-1	TRBJ2-7	13	-	CATSGGQTYEQYF	TGTGCCACCTCCGGGGGACAGACCTACGAGCAGTACTTC
TRBD1	TRBV5-4	TRBJ2-3	14	-	CASSPLGGQNTQYF	TGTGCCAGCAGCCCCCTAGGGGGCCAAAATACGCAGTATTTT
-	TRBV19	TRBJ1-1	15	-	CASSIGGGTNTEAFF	TGTGCCAGTAGTATAGGTGGGGGGACGAACACTGAAGCTTTCTTT
TRBD1	TRBV27	TRBJ1-1	12	-	CASLTQGTEAFF	TGTGCCAGCCTCACACAGGGGACTGAAGCTTTCTTT
-	TRBV5-6	TRBJ1-2	16	-	CASSYRFSSGNYGYTF	TGTGCCAGCAGCTACCGATTTTCGTCCGGGAACTATGGCTACACCTTC
TRBD1	TRBV24-1	TRBJ1-2	12	-	CATRGTADGYTF	TGTGCCACGCGTGGGACAGCCGATGGCTACACCTTC
-	TRBV7-9	TRBJ2-7	15	-	CASSPSGLIAYEQYF	TGTGCCAGCAGCCCGAGCGGCCTTATAGCCTACGAGCAGTACTTC
-	TRBV7-3	TRBJ2-1	17	few	CASSLLGPGESYNEQFF	TGTGCCAGCAGCTTACTAGGTCCCGGGGAGTCCTACAATGAGCAGTTCTTC
TRBD1	TRBV3-1/TRBV3-2	TRBJ2-2	19	-	CASSRTSWTGTGGTGELFF	TGTGCCAGCAGCCGCACAAGTTGGACCGGGACAGGGGGAACCGGGGAGCTGTTTTTT
-	TRBV20-1	TRBJ2-1	16	-	CSASPLTYSSYNEQFF	TGCAGTGCTAGTCCTCTCACATACAGCTCCTACAATGAGCAGTTCTTC
-	TRBV12-3/TRBV12-4	TRBJ1-5	13	-	CASSLVYNQPQHF	TGTGCCAGCAGTTTAGTCTATAATCAGCCCCAGCATTTT
-	TRBV30	TRBJ1-4	14	-	CAWSPLGEDEKLFF	TGTGCCTGGAGTCCTCTAGGAGAGGATGAAAAACTGTTTTTT
-	TRBV2	TRBJ1-2	16	-	CASSVGGEQGVKGYTF	TGTGCCAGCAGTGTGGGGGGGGAACAGGGCGTGAAAGGCTACACCTTC